The 20 T cell receptor beta chains in this list originate from one sample, sequenced in a study of vaccination and CD4 T cells after COVID-19. Each CDR3 protein gets one entry after TCRdb re-called the PCR reads with MiXCR. The sample shows some 20,000 distinct CDR3 sequences, roughly 60% of them seen only once. The sequences come from CD4+ T cells from blood, collected after SARS-CoV-2 vaccination. All receptors derive from a human donor who had recovered from COVID-19.

This clonotype was picked up a small number of times. V usage is TRBV7-2 and J usage is TRBJ2-3; TRBD2 is a possible D gene (7 bases). Per germline, CDR1 SGHTA and CDR2 FQGNSA. Trimming cost V 1 base and J 4 bases, with 21 bases left between them. The CDR3 spans 18 residues. CDR3: CASSLVVGGGGGADTQYF. The CDR3, as DNA: TGTGCCAGCAGCTTAGTGGTGGGAGGAGGGGGGGGAGCAGATACGCAGTATTTT. Together with reference TRBV7-2 and TRBJ2-3, the CDR3 gives the full variable domain: GAGVSQSPSNKVTEKGKDVELRCDPISGHTALYWYRQSLGQGLEFLIYFQGNSAPDKSGLPSDRFSAERTGGSVSTLTIQRTQQEDSAVYLCASSLVVGGGGGADTQYFGPGTRLTVL.

V is TRBV4-1 and J is TRBJ2-7, with 11 bases identical to TRBD2. CDR1 and CDR2 from the germline V gene are MGHRA and YSYEKL. The CDR3 runs to 14 residues. The V segment lost 4 bases and the J segment 3 bases; nucleotides outside the gene matches: 2. The CDR3 here is CASSLTSGNYEQYF. DNA for the CDR3: TGCGCCAGCAGCCTGACTAGCGGGAACTACGAGCAGTACTTC.

A remark on this clonotype: The junction differs from germline at one of its ends, possibly a read error. The CDR3, as DNA: TGTGTCAGCAGTGGGACAGGGGGCTGGGGAGATAGCCATGAGCAGTTCTTC. Translated, it gives CVSSGTGGWGDSHEQFF. The J gene is TRBJ2-1, the V gene TRBV6-1, with 12 positions matching TRBD1. CDR1 MNHNS and CDR2 SASEGT come from the germline V gene. The CDR3 is 17 residues long.

V and J are TRBV20-1 and TRBJ1-5; 7 positions match TRBD1. V trimming: 3 bases; J trimming: 0 bases; junction bases outside the gene matches: 11. Germline V gene sequence: CDR1 DFQATT, CDR2 SNEGSKA (reference sequence). There are 17 residues in the CDR3. CDR3 sequence reads: CSARTGILTNSNQPQHF. CDR3 nucleotide sequence: TGCAGTGCTAGGACAGGGATCCTTACTAATAGCAATCAGCCCCAGCATTTT.

This chain uses TRBV20-1 with TRBJ2-7; the D is unclear. The CDR3 is 17 residues long. Germline-derived CDR1 and CDR2 are DFQATT and SNEGSKA (reference sequence). V was shortened by 6 bases and J by 4 bases, with 28 bases between the two germline ends. The CDR3 sequence is CSASPDLETITGYEQYF. CDR3 in DNA: TGCAGTGCCAGCCCGGACCTAGAGACCATAACCGGGTACGAGCAGTACTTC.

This clonotype was seen a few times. This sequence joins TRBV20-1 and TRBJ2-7, with 7 bases matching TRBD2. The CDR3 extends over 15 amino acids. CDR1 and CDR2 (germline): DFQATT, SNEGSKA (reference sequence). J was trimmed by 0 bases and V by 1 base; bases with no gene match: 6. The CDR3 loop reads CSARAGRLLSYEQYF. The CDR3 DNA reads TGCAGTGCTAGAGCCGGGAGGCTTCTCTCCTACGAGCAGTACTTC.

The J gene is TRBJ2-7, the V gene TRBV15, with TRBD2 as a possible D gene (6 bases). V shed 5 bases and J shed 0 bases, with 23 bases lying between them. The CDR3 runs 18 residues. CDR1 and CDR2 from the germline V gene are LNHNV and YYDKDF (reference sequence). In nucleotides, the CDR3 is TGTGCCACCAGCGCCCCGGGGTTTGGCGGGAAAAGCTCCTACGAGCAGTACTTC. Residues: CATSAPGFGGKSSYEQYF.

This chain connects TRBV21-1 to TRBJ1-6. TRBV21-1 is classified as a pseudogene. The CDR3 sequence is 17 residues long. CDR3 DNA sequence: TGTCGGCGGGAATCGGCTCCGGGGGGCTCCTATAATTCACCCCTCCACTTT. It translates to CRRESAPGGSYNSPLHF.

The gene calls are TRBV11-3 and TRBJ2-2, with a possible D match to TRBD2 (6 bases). The CDR3 is 15 amino acids. Looked up from germline, CDR1 is SGHNT and CDR2 is YENEEA. Trimming cost V 1 base and J 7 bases, with 13 bases left between them. CDR3: CASSLAVAGIGELFF. CDR3 nucleotide sequence: TGTGCCAGCAGCTTAGCGGTTGCGGGGATCGGGGAGCTGTTTTTT.

The chain uses TRBV7-9 and TRBJ1-1, with 8 bases fitting TRBD1. The CDR3 is 14 residues long. V lost 5 bases, J lost 4 bases, and 6 bases stayed unmatched. Germline V gene sequence: CDR1 SEHNR, CDR2 FQNEAQ (reference sequence). CDR3 sequence: CASSPDGTGTEAFF. The DNA of the CDR3 is TGTGCCAGCAGCCCAGACGGGACAGGCACTGAAGCTTTCTTT.

J is TRBJ2-7 and V is TRBV28; the match to TRBD1 covers 9 bases. Germline V gives CDR1 MDHEN, CDR2 SYDVKM. This CDR3 comprises 15 residues. After removal of 7 bases from V and 6 bases from J, the junction contained 13 bases not matched to a gene. Written as DNA, the CDR3 is TGTGCCAGCACCGATTACTCCGGGACAGGGACCGAGCAGTACTTC. Translating gives CASTDYSGTGTEQYF.

This chain joins TRBV20-1 and TRBJ1-2; D uncertain. V was shortened by 6 bases and J by 4 bases, with 15 bases between the two germline ends. CDR1 is DFQATT and CDR2 is SNEGSKA in the germline V gene (reference sequence). CDR3 length: 13 residues. CDR3 residues: CSAGSGAFYGYTF. The CDR3 region has the DNA TGCAGTGCCGGGTCGGGAGCTTTCTATGGCTACACCTTC.

The chain is built from TRBV20-1 and TRBJ1-5; 8 bases match TRBD1. This CDR3 region has 14 residues. Looked up from germline, CDR1 is DFQATT and CDR2 is SNEGSKA (reference sequence). The V and J ends lost 6 bases and 5 bases, in that order; junction bases with no gene match: 9. CDR3 nucleotides: TGCAGTGCGAGGACAGGGACGGGCTATCAGCCCCAGCATTTT. Its translation is CSARTGTGYQPQHF.

This clonotype was counted only a few times. The chain is built from TRBV28 and TRBJ2-5; TRBD2 matches at 9 bases. V shed 4 bases, J shed 5 bases, and the junction held 8 bases outside the gene matches. The CDR3 totals 15 residues. Germline V gene sequence: CDR1 MDHEN, CDR2 SYDVKM. This CDR3 reads CASSSNSGSWETQYF. Here the CDR3 DNA reads TGTGCCAGCAGTTCCAATAGCGGGAGTTGGGAGACCCAGTACTTC.

The genes are TRBV28 and TRBJ2-1; D is unclear. The V end lost 4 bases, the J end lost 2 bases, and 15 bases lay between the germline ends. Germline CDR1 reads MDHEN; CDR2 reads SYDVKM. This CDR3 is built from 16 residues. The CDR3 sequence is CASSSREAATYNEQFF. In DNA form, the CDR3 reads TGTGCCAGCAGTTCACGCGAGGCAGCAACCTACAATGAGCAGTTCTTC.

This chain uses TRBV12-3 or TRBV12-4 with TRBJ1-4, with 7 bases lining up with TRBD1. The junction had 7 bases not matched to a gene; V was cut back by 5 bases and J by 1 base. This CDR3 comprises 16 residues. The CDR3 coding sequence is TGTGCCAGCAGTCATTCAGGGGACAGAACTAATGAAAAACTGTTTTTT. Its protein is CASSHSGDRTNEKLFF.

CDR3 coding DNA: TGTGCCAGCAGCCCGTCTTCGGCTAGCGGCACCTACGAGCAGTACTTC. Translated, it gives CASSPSSASGTYEQYF. V is TRBV7-3 and J is TRBJ2-7, with 7 bases aligning to TRBD2. V lost 5 bases, J lost 2 bases, and 12 bases stayed unmatched. This CDR3 comprises 16 residues. From germline, CDR1 is SGHTA and CDR2 FQGTGA.

This clonotype was seen a single time. The rearrangement links TRBV28 to TRBJ1-1; a possible D gene is TRBD1 (5 bases). Germline V gene lookup returns CDR1 MDHEN and CDR2 SYDVKM. This CDR3 is built from 14 residues. V lost 5 bases to trimming and J lost 1 base, with 11 bases between them. CDR3 residues: CASSPSDRNTEAFF. In DNA, the CDR3 is TGTGCCAGCAGTCCCAGTGACAGGAACACTGAAGCTTTCTTT.

This rearrangement joins TRBV2 to TRBJ2-7, with 10 bases fitting TRBD2. J gave up 0 bases and V 4 bases, and 3 bases lay outside the gene matches. The germline V gene encodes CDR1 SNHLY and CDR2 FYNNEI. The length of the CDR3 is 15 residues. In nucleotides, the CDR3 is TGTGCCAGCAGTGGGACTAGCGGTAACTCCTACGAGCAGTACTTC. It is translated as CASSGTSGNSYEQYF.

The chain is built from TRBV20-1 and TRBJ2-2; no firm D call. CDR1 and CDR2 (germline): DFQATT, SNEGSKA (reference sequence). The CDR3 has 14 residues. V was trimmed by 1 base and J by 9 bases, leaving 15 bases between them. CDR3: CSARVASKDRELFF. CDR3 coding DNA: TGCAGTGCTAGAGTGGCTAGTAAGGATCGGGAGCTGTTTTTT.